Below, 23 T cell receptor beta chains from the same sample are listed, as sequenced in a study of metastatic and nonmetastatic thyroid tumors. TCRdb re-called the PCR reads via MiXCR. In the table there are tens of thousands of clones, around 15% of which are singletons. No treatment had been given to any patient before thyroid surgery. Sequenced material: blood. These receptors were taken from a female donor with papillary thyroid cancer or a benign thyroid nodule (not recorded which). Some clones in this sample may be carry-over from other donors' samples.

This clone showed up many times. The rearrangement joins TRBV28 to TRBJ1-1, with 9 bases matching TRBD1. The CDR3 totals 17 residues. V shed 7 bases and J 4 bases; nucleotides not matched to a gene: 16. Per germline, CDR1 MDHEN and CDR2 SYDVKM. The CDR3 nucleotides read TGTGCCAGCAACCCCTCCGGGACAGGGTTCCGTAGCACTGAAGCTTTCTTT. This sequence encodes CASNPSGTGFRSTEAFF.

This clone was seen at least ten times. The chain carries TRBV9 and TRBJ2-2; 10 bases map to TRBD2. Trimming removed 2 bases from V and 6 bases from J; junction bases left unmatched: 10. Looked up from germline, CDR1 is SGDLS and CDR2 is YYNGEE. The CDR3 length is 17 residues. In DNA form, the CDR3 reads TGTGCCAGCAGCGTTTCCGCGGGGCTAGCGGGAGCCGGGGAGCTGTTTTTT. Residues: CASSVSAGLAGAGELFF.

By sample fraction, this clone is medium-sized (0.01 to 0.1%). The chain uses TRBV19 and TRBJ1-2, with D unclear. From germline, CDR1 is LNHDA and CDR2 SQIVND (reference sequence). The CDR3 loop spans 19 amino acids. The V and J ends lost 2 bases and 4 bases respectively, with 26 bases between them. Written as DNA, the CDR3 is TGTGCCAGTAGTATATTCCTCGCTCTGACCGAAGCAAACATCTATGGCTACACCTTC. Translation gives CASSIFLALTEANIYGYTF.

This clone showed up many times. Compared with germline, one end of the junction differs, possibly owing to a read error. The chain is built from TRBV10-3 and TRBJ1-5; perhaps TRBD1 as D (5 bases). Germline-derived CDR1 and CDR2 are ENHRY and SYGVKD. The CDR3 extends over 13 amino acids. The CDR3 nucleotides are TGTGCCACAACCGGGACGGGGAATCATCCCCAGCATTTT. Translating it yields CATTGTGNHPQHF.

This clone was seen many times. The J gene is TRBJ2-1, the V gene TRBV28; no definite D call. Germline V CDR1 and CDR2: MDHEN, SYDVKM. V lost 5 bases and J lost 0, with 8 bases in between. This CDR3 has 14 amino acids. The CDR3 region is CASSLGSSYNEQFF. CDR3 in DNA: TGTGCCAGCAGTCTAGGTAGCTCCTACAATGAGCAGTTCTTC.

This clone has at least ten counts. This chain links TRBV28 with TRBJ2-7; a possible D gene is TRBD2 (5 bases). There are 14 residues in the CDR3. CDR1 and CDR2 from the germline V gene are MDHEN and SYDVKM. Trimming cost V 4 bases and J 3 bases, with 13 bases left between them. The CDR3 region is CASSSSDSGYEQYF. As DNA, the CDR3 is TGTGCCAGCAGTTCCTCGGACTCCGGCTACGAGCAGTACTTC. The full variable domain, in which reference TRBV28 and TRBJ2-7 provide the parts outside the CDR3, is DVKVTQSSRYLVKRTGEKVFLECVQDMDHENMFWYRQDPGLGLRLIYFSYDVKMKEKGDIPEGYSVSREKKERFSLILESASTNQTSMYLCASSSSDSGYEQYFGPGTRLTVT.

This clone was detected many times. This chain uses TRBV6-1 with TRBJ2-1, with no clear D. The CDR3 runs 13 residues. The germline V gene encodes CDR1 MNHNS and CDR2 SASEGT. Trimming removed 5 bases at V and 5 bases at J, with 10 bases between. CDR3 nucleotide sequence: TGTGCCAGCAGTAAGACACGAAACAATGAGCAGTTCTTC. This translates into CASSKTRNNEQFF.

This chain joins TRBV20-1 and TRBJ1-6; maybe TRBD1 (6 bases). This CDR3 is built from 16 residues. Trimming stripped 0 bases from V and 4 bases from J, with 13 bases between. The V gene's germline CDR1 is DFQATT and CDR2 SNEGSKA (reference sequence). The CDR3 loop reads CSARDLTGQYNSPLHF. The CDR3, as DNA: TGCAGTGCTAGAGATCTGACCGGACAGTATAATTCACCCCTCCACTTT.

This clone was seen repeatedly, ten times or more. The V call is TRBV4-1, the J call TRBJ1-1; D not resolved. Germline loops: CDR1 MGHRA, CDR2 YSYEKL. CDR3 length: 16 amino acids. The V end lost 1 base, the J end lost 6 bases, and 18 bases lay between the germline ends. The CDR3 sequence: CASSQGRPFLTSEAFF. CDR3 nucleotides: TGCGCCAGCAGCCAAGGGCGGCCGTTCCTCACCTCTGAAGCTTTCTTT.

The chain has TRBV30 and TRBJ1-1, with TRBD1 as a possible D gene (5 bases). Per germline, CDR1 GTSNPN and CDR2 SVGIG (reference sequence). The CDR3 extends over 12 amino acids. With 2 bases removed from V and 6 bases from J, the gap between germline ends came to 10 bases. This CDR3 is CAWSPTGPEAFF. The CDR3 DNA reads as TGTGCCTGGAGTCCTACAGGACCTGAAGCTTTCTTT.

As regards this clone: At one boundary the junction diverges from the germline segment, which might be a read error. The chain carries TRBV15 and TRBJ2-7; tentatively, D is TRBD2 (6 bases). The V gene's germline CDR1 is LNHNV and CDR2 YYDKDF (reference sequence). The CDR3 loop spans 16 amino acids. CDR3 sequence: CATIRDSRDSSYEQYF. Written as DNA, the CDR3 is TGTGCCACCATCAGAGACTCCCGGGACTCGTCCTACGAGCAGTACTTC.

This clone was seen repeatedly, ten times or more. V usage is TRBV15 and J usage is TRBJ2-3, with a possible D match to TRBD2 (6 bases). The germline CDR1 and CDR2 sequences are LNHNV and YYDKDF (reference sequence). The V end was cut by 7 bases, the J end by 3 bases, with 17 bases between. The CDR3 length is 15 residues. CDR3 coding DNA: TGTGCCACCACCTGGGGGGTGGAGGTGACAGATACGCAGTATTTT. Its translation: CATTWGVEVTDTQYF.

Ten or more counts support this clone. J is TRBJ1-6 and V is TRBV28, with 8 bases that match TRBD1. J lost 5 bases, V lost 6 bases, and 9 bases had no gene match. Germline CDR1 is MDHEN and CDR2 is SYDVKM. CDR3 length equals 16 residues. CDR3 sequence reads: CASSPGTGYNNSPLHF. CDR3 coding DNA: TGTGCCAGCAGCCCTGGGACAGGTTATAATAATTCACCCCTCCACTTT.

This clone was recorded at least ten times. This chain links TRBV12-3 or TRBV12-4 with TRBJ2-1; D gene uncertain. V gave up 0 bases and J gave up 6 bases, with 12 bases separating them. The length of the CDR3 is 15 residues. The chain's CDR3 is CASSLARQSFNEQFF. The CDR3 DNA is TGTGCCAGCAGTTTAGCCCGACAAAGCTTCAATGAGCAGTTCTTC.

This clone was detected many times. The rearrangement links TRBV20-1 to TRBJ1-5; 7 bases are a match to TRBD1. Unmatched junction bases numbered 6, after V lost 6 bases and J lost 4 bases. The CDR3 length is 13 residues. Germline CDR1 and CDR2: DFQATT and SNEGSKA (reference sequence). As DNA, the CDR3 is TGCAGTGCCGTCGGGACAGCAAATCAGCCCCAGCATTTT. Encoded protein: CSAVGTANQPQHF.

This clone was found many times. The chain joins TRBV27 to TRBJ1-1; D possibly corresponds to TRBD1 (6 bases). Germline CDR1 MNHEY, CDR2 SMNVEV (reference sequence). Trimming took 5 bases from V and 1 from J, leaving 20 bases between them. The CDR3 has 17 residues. The CDR3 here is CASSLTPHQGRNTEAFF. For the CDR3, the DNA is TGTGCCAGCAGTCTCACTCCTCACCAGGGGAGGAACACTGAAGCTTTCTTT.

This clone was counted many times. This chain links TRBV14 with TRBJ2-2; D remains ambiguous. Germline loops: CDR1 SGHDN, CDR2 FVKESK. Trimming removed 2 bases at V and 6 bases at J, with 10 bases between. The CDR3 sequence is 14 residues long. The DNA for the CDR3 is TGTGCCAGCAGCCAACAGGTCGCGGCCGGGGAGCTGTTTTTT. Translated: CASSQQVAAGELFF.

This clone was counted many times. The chain couples TRBV12-5 to TRBJ2-3; D remains ambiguous. V was cut by 5 bases and J by 4 bases, with 7 bases left in between. From germline, CDR1 is LGHNT and CDR2 FRNRAP. CDR3 length: 12 residues. The CDR3 protein is CASGLGADTQYF. CDR3 DNA: TGTGCTAGTGGTCTCGGAGCAGATACGCAGTATTTT. The full variable domain, with the rest looked up from reference TRBV12-5 and TRBJ2-3, is DARVTQTPRHKVTEMGQEVTMRCQPILGHNTVFWYRQTMMQGLELLAYFRNRAPLDDSGMPKDRFSAEMPDATLATLKIQPSEPRDSAVYFCASGLGADTQYFGPGTRLTVL.

The chain employs TRBV7-8 and TRBJ2-7; 8 nucleotides agree with TRBD1. Trimming took 1 base from V and 1 from J; bases not matched to a gene: 6. Germline CDR1 reads SGHVS; CDR2 reads FQNEAQ. The CDR3 contains 16 residues. The chain's CDR3 is CASSLGYRGTSYEQYV. The CDR3 region has the DNA TGTGCCAGCAGCTTAGGGTACAGGGGGACATCCTACGAGCAGTACGTC.

The table lists this clone with many counts. V is TRBV20-1 and J is TRBJ2-5, with 8 positions matching TRBD2. The CDR3 consists of 18 residues. Germline V gene sequence: CDR1 DFQATT, CDR2 SNEGSKA (reference sequence). The ends lost 3 bases at V and 4 bases at J; junction bases unmatched: 19. The CDR3 sequence: CSARKTRDERGIAETQYF. CDR3 sequence (DNA): TGCAGTGCTAGGAAAACCCGGGACGAGCGGGGGATCGCAGAGACCCAGTACTTC.

The table lists this clone with a few counts. This chain uses TRBV5-4 with TRBJ2-1, with 7 bases that match TRBD2. The CDR3 runs to 18 residues. The trim removed 0 bases at V and 4 bases at J, leaving 13 bases unmatched. The germline CDR1 and CDR2 sequences are SGHNT and YYREEE (reference sequence). CDR3 loop: CASSLELREGTNYNEQFF. Written as DNA, the CDR3 is TGTGCCAGCAGCTTGGAGTTAAGGGAGGGCACAAATTACAATGAGCAGTTCTTC.

This clone was found many times. The chain recombines TRBV6-2 or TRBV6-3 with TRBJ2-5; 8 bases match TRBD1. The CDR3 is made up of 18 amino acids. Germline V lookup: CDR1 MNHEY, CDR2 SVGEGT. The V segment lost 2 bases and the J segment 5 bases; nucleotides outside the gene matches: 16. The CDR3: CASSYLLGAGGSRETQYF. CDR3 coding DNA: TGTGCCAGCAGTTACCTTCTTGGGGCAGGGGGCTCGAGGGAGACCCAGTACTTC.

There are many counts of this clone. This chain connects TRBV11-2 to TRBJ2-1; D gene uncertain. The CDR3 totals 11 residues. Germline-derived CDR1 and CDR2 are SGHAT and FQNNGV. Trimming removed 5 bases at V and 9 bases at J, with 8 bases between. The CDR3 DNA reads as TGTGCCAGCAGCCTCCTTATTGAGCAGTTCTTC. Translation gives CASSLLIEQFF.